The next 26 T cell receptor beta chains were all read from a single sample in a study of blood T cell repertoires in COVID-19. Only in-frame clones appear in the TCRdb table, and some are missing; sequencing was by immunoSEQ multiplex PCR. The sample holds roughly 250,000 clones, around 85% seen once. Sample: peripheral blood. These receptors originate from a human donor with COVID-19, enrolled during active disease. The donor label of this sample is uncertain.

The V gene is TRBV19, the J gene TRBJ1-2; a weak D match, TRBD1 (5 bases). Germline V CDR1 and CDR2: LNHDA, SQIVND (reference sequence). The CDR3 is 12 amino acids. The V and J ends lost 9 bases and 2 bases respectively, with 10 bases between them. DNA for the CDR3: TGTGCCAGCTCCAGGGCGAACTATGGCTACACCTTC. This gives the protein CASSRANYGYTF.

This chain joins TRBV19 and TRBJ2-3; D possibly corresponds to TRBD2 (6 bases). Deletions cut 1 base from V and 1 base from J, with 9 bases between. Germline V gene lookup returns CDR1 LNHDA and CDR2 SQIVND (reference sequence). CDR3 size: 15 residues. The CDR3, as DNA: TGTGCCAGTAGTATAGTGGGACTCGGCACAGATACGCAGTATTTT. Amino acid sequence: CASSIVGLGTDTQYF.

V is TRBV18 and J is TRBJ1-5; D remains ambiguous. Germline V gene lookup returns CDR1 KGHSH and CDR2 LQKENI. V gave up 2 bases and J gave up 7 bases, with 15 bases separating them. The CDR3 is 15 amino acids. In nucleotides, the CDR3 is TGTGCCAGCTCACCAAACGAGGGCTCTTCCCAGCCCCAGCATTTT. As protein: CASSPNEGSSQPQHF.

The gene calls are TRBV28 and TRBJ1-4; TRBD1 matches 9 bases. From germline, CDR1 is MDHEN and CDR2 SYDVKM. Trimming took 4 bases from V and 8 from J; bases not matched to a gene: 8. The CDR3 spans 15 residues. CDR3 nucleotides: TGTGCCAGCAGTTCGTCAGGGACAGGGCGGGAAAAACTGTTTTTT. It codes for CASSSSGTGREKLFF.

V and J are TRBV6-5 and TRBJ1-1, with D perhaps TRBD1 (5 bases). V lost 6 bases to trimming and J lost 5 bases, with 16 bases between them. CDR1 MNHEY and CDR2 SVGAGI come from the germline V gene. The CDR3 sequence is 14 residues long. The CDR3 DNA follows: TGTGCCAGCAGCCCACCGGGGGATAGGACTGAAGCTTTCTTT. Translation: CASSPPGDRTEAFF.

The CDR3 DNA reads as TGTGCCTGGAGTCGGGGTAGAGACTATGGCTACACCTTC. As protein: CAWSRGRDYGYTF. The chain couples TRBV30 to TRBJ1-2; D gene uncertain. CDR1 and CDR2 (germline): GTSNPN, SVGIG (reference sequence). The V gene lost 2 bases and the J gene lost 3 bases, with 10 bases spanning the gap. The CDR3 length is 13 residues.

The chain has TRBV19 and TRBJ1-1, with TRBD1 identical over 7 bases. CDR1 LNHDA and CDR2 SQIVND come from the germline V gene (reference sequence). The J segment lost 0 bases and the V segment lost 0 bases, leaving 4 bases of the junction unmatched. The CDR3 runs 16 residues. The CDR3 loop reads CASSIDAGGLNTEAFF. The CDR3 DNA reads TGTGCCAGTAGTATAGACGCAGGGGGTTTGAACACTGAAGCTTTCTTT.

This chain links TRBV7-3 with TRBJ2-2, with 7 positions matching TRBD1. The V and J ends lost 5 bases and 0 bases, in that order; junction bases with no gene match: 3. The length of the CDR3 is 15 residues. CDR1 is SGHTA and CDR2 is FQGTGA in the germline V gene. CDR3 loop: CASSQDRPNTGELFF. CDR3 bases: TGTGCCAGCAGCCAGGACAGGCCGAACACCGGGGAGCTGTTTTTT. Using reference TRBV7-3 and TRBJ2-2 for the parts outside the CDR3, the full variable domain is GAGVSQTPSNKVTEKGKYVELRCDPISGHTALYWYRQSLGQGPEFLIYFQGTGAADDSGLPNDRFFAVRPEGSVSTLKIQRTERGDSAVYLCASSQDRPNTGELFFGEGSRLTVL.

The rearrangement links TRBV25-1 to TRBJ2-3; possible D gene TRBD2, 7 bases. With 1 base removed from V and 2 bases from J, the gap between germline ends came to 10 bases. CDR3 size: 15 residues. Germline loops: CDR1 MGHDK, CDR2 SYGVNS. Here the CDR3 DNA reads TGTGCCAGCAGTGAATGGGGGGGCAACACAGATACGCAGTATTTT. Protein sequence: CASSEWGGNTDTQYF.

CDR3 DNA: TGTGCCTGGTCCCCAGGGGGCAGCACAGATACGCAGTATTTT. Amino acids: CAWSPGGSTDTQYF. The rearrangement links TRBV30 to TRBJ2-3, with TRBD1 identical over 8 bases. The CDR3 extends over 14 amino acids. Germline loops: CDR1 GTSNPN, CDR2 SVGIG (reference sequence). Trimming removed 5 bases from V and 0 bases from J; junction bases left unmatched: 4.

Remarks on this clone: The sample carries other DNA sequences with the same CDR3. The chain couples TRBV7-9 to TRBJ1-1; D ambiguous. CDR3 length: 13 amino acids. Germline CDR1 reads SEHNR; CDR2 reads FQNEAQ (reference sequence). The V end lost 4 bases, the J end lost 0 bases, and 6 bases lay between the germline ends. The CDR3 sequence: CASSYTLNTEAFF. The CDR3 nucleotides are TGTGCCAGCAGCTACACCTTGAACACTGAAGCTTTCTTT.

About this clone: A junction boundary mismatches the germline segment, possibly from a read error. The CDR3 reads CTSSLNSGGRAFF. The DNA of the CDR3 is TGTACCAGCAGTTTAAATTCGGGAGGGAGGGCTTTCTTT. This chain uses TRBV12-3 or TRBV12-4 with TRBJ1-1; D unclear. The CDR3 is 13 amino acids.

The rearrangement links TRBV4-3 to TRBJ1-6; the D is unclear. There are 15 residues in the CDR3. Looked up from germline, CDR1 is LGHNA and CDR2 is YSLEER. V was pared by 1 base and J by 0 bases, with 4 bases between. Here the CDR3 DNA reads TGCGCCAGCAGCCAAGGCAGCTCCTATAATTCACCCCTCCACTTT. Translating gives CASSQGSSYNSPLHF.

V is TRBV7-2 and J is TRBJ2-3; TRBD2 matches at 7 bases. Germline V lookup: CDR1 SGHTA, CDR2 FQGNSA. This CDR3 contains 17 residues. J lost 6 bases, V lost 5 bases, and 17 bases had no gene match. Written as DNA, the CDR3 is TGTGCCAGCAGCCTTGACCTTGGACTAGTCGGAGCGGATACGCAGTATTTT. Protein: CASSLDLGLVGADTQYF.

The chain employs TRBV5-6 and TRBJ2-7, with D unresolved. Trimming removed 5 bases from V and 4 bases from J, with 7 bases in between. CDR3 size: 11 residues. Germline lookup yields CDR1 SGHDT and CDR2 YYEEEE. The CDR3 here is CASSQAYEQYF. The CDR3 bases are TGTGCCAGCAGTCAGGCGTACGAGCAGTACTTC. The full variable domain, rest sourced from reference TRBV5-6 and TRBJ2-7, is DAGVTQSPTHLIKTRGQQVTLRCSPKSGHDTVSWYQQALGQGPQFIFQYYEEEERQRGNFPDRFSGHQFPNYSSELNVNALLLGDSALYLCASSQAYEQYFGPGTRLTVT.

This clone was detected only once. The chain recombines TRBV28 with TRBJ1-4, with 10 positions matching TRBD1. Germline V gives CDR1 MDHEN, CDR2 SYDVKM. The V gene end was trimmed by 7 bases and the J gene end by 7 bases; junction bases not matched to a gene: 9. The CDR3 length is 15 residues. The CDR3 DNA reads TGTGCCAGCACCAAGGGGGACAGGGGAAGTGAAAAACTGTTTTTT. As protein: CASTKGDRGSEKLFF.

The rearrangement joins TRBV6-5 to TRBJ2-2; D possibly corresponds to TRBD2 (6 bases). V dropped 5 bases and J dropped 8 bases, with 18 bases sitting between them. The CDR3 totals 15 residues. CDR1 is MNHEY and CDR2 is SVGAGI in the germline V gene. The CDR3, as DNA: TGTGCCAGCAGTCTCCTCGGATCGAGCGGGGGGGAGCTGTTTTTT. Protein: CASSLLGSSGGELFF.

The chain combines TRBV29-1 with TRBJ2-3; the match to TRBD2 covers 15 bases. This CDR3 has 15 residues. Germline loops: CDR1 SQVTM, CDR2 ANQGSEA. V lost 6 bases to trimming and J lost 4 bases; unmatched junction nucleotides: 5. CDR3 bases: TGCAGCGTGGAGGGACTAGCGGGGGGTTCAGATACGCAGTATTTT. Amino acids: CSVEGLAGGSDTQYF.

As to this clone: One junction end disagrees with the germline gene, perhaps due to a read error. The CDR3 DNA reads as TGTGCTAGCAGCTTTTTCTCTGTAGGGGGACAAGAGACCCAGTACTTC. The encoded protein is CASSFFSVGGQETQYF. This chain links TRBV7-7 with TRBJ2-5, with a weak D call TRBD1 (6 bases). The CDR3 covers 16 residues. The V gene's germline CDR1 is SSHAT and CDR2 FNYEAQ (reference sequence).

CDR3 in amino acids: CASSLQIGVTEAFF. CDR3 DNA sequence: TGCGCCAGCAGCCTCCAAATAGGGGTCACTGAAGCTTTCTTT. This chain joins TRBV4-1 and TRBJ1-1; tentative D call: TRBD1 (5 bases). Germline-derived CDR1 and CDR2 are MGHRA and YSYEKL. V was pared by 4 bases and J by 4 bases, with 13 bases between. The CDR3 spans 14 residues.

The chain links TRBV29-1 to TRBJ1-2, with D possibly TRBD1 on 5 matching bases. The CDR3 extends over 14 amino acids. The V end lost 1 base, the J end lost 5 bases, and 14 bases lay between the germline ends. Germline CDR1 is SQVTM and CDR2 is ANQGSEA. The CDR3 region is CSVEAGTGRYGYTF. For the CDR3, the DNA is TGCAGCGTTGAAGCCGGAACAGGACGGTATGGCTACACCTTC.

This sequence joins TRBV5-1 and TRBJ1-5; no clear D. The CDR3 contains 13 residues. Between the trimmed V and J ends, which lost 2 bases and 3 bases, there was a span of 6 bases. CDR1 and CDR2 from the germline V gene are SGHRS and YFSETQ. CDR3 DNA: TGCGCCAGCAGCTTCGAGCCCAATCAGCCCCAGCATTTT. It specifies CASSFEPNQPQHF. Filled out from reference TRBV5-1 and TRBJ1-5, the complete variable domain reads KAGVTQTPRYLIKTRGQQVTLSCSPISGHRSVSWYQQTPGQGLQFLFEYFSETQRNKGNFPGRFSGRQFSNSRSEMNVSTLELGDSALYLCASSFEPNQPQHFGDGTRLSIL.

V is TRBV5-1 and J is TRBJ1-1; D perhaps matches TRBD1 (6 bases). Germline assignment: CDR1 SGHRS and CDR2 YFSETQ. The CDR3 covers 15 residues. V dropped 0 bases and J dropped 3 bases, with 12 bases sitting between them. CDR3 in amino acids: CASSLVGRGDTEAFF. CDR3 bases: TGCGCCAGCAGCTTGGTGGGCAGGGGAGACACTGAAGCTTTCTTT.

The chain links TRBV30 to TRBJ1-6, with 11 bases aligning to TRBD1. This CDR3 spans 17 amino acids. The V and J ends lost 2 bases and 8 bases, in that order; junction bases with no gene match: 11. CDR1 and CDR2 from the germline V gene are GTSNPN and SVGIG (reference sequence). The CDR3 DNA reads as TGTGCCTGGAGTTATGGGACAGGGGGAGGTCGGGATTCACCCCTCCACTTT. This translates into CAWSYGTGGGRDSPLHF.

This chain joins TRBV7-2 and TRBJ1-5; D may be TRBD1 (6 bases). Trimming removed 8 bases from V and 3 bases from J, with 14 bases in between. The CDR3 loop spans 14 amino acids. Germline CDR1 is SGHTA and CDR2 is FQGNSA. This CDR3 reads CASRGDTVNQPQHF. The DNA of the CDR3 is TGTGCCAGCCGGGGGGACACGGTCAATCAGCCCCAGCATTTT.

The chain employs TRBV5-6 and TRBJ1-2; 8 bases align to TRBD1. Germline CDR1 reads SGHDT; CDR2 reads YYEEEE. V shed 4 bases, J shed 4 bases, and the junction held 6 bases outside the gene matches. CDR3 size: 14 residues. CDR3 coding DNA: TGTGCCAGCAGCCAGGACAGGGTTTCCTATGGCTACACCTTC. Its protein product is CASSQDRVSYGYTF.